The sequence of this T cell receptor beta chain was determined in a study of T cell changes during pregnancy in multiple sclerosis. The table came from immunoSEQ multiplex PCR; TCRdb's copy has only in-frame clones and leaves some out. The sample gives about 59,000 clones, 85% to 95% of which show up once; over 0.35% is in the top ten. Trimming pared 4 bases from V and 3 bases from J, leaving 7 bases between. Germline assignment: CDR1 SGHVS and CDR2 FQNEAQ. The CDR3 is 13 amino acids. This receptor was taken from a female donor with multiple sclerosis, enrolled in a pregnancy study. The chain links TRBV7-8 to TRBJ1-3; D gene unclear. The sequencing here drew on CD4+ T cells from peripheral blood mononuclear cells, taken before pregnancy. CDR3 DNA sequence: TGTGCCAGCAGCTCATCCATTGGAAACACCATATATTTT. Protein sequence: CASSSSIGNTIYF.